One sample yielded the 20 T cell receptor beta chains listed below, sequenced in a study of cytotoxic CD8 clonotypes in ibrutinib-treated CLL. Here immunoSEQ multiplex PCR was the method, and the copy in TCRdb shows in-frame clones only, minus some. The sample yields about 50,000 clones, around 78% seen once. This specimen consisted of PBMCs, obtained after 24 months of ibrutinib treatment. These receptor sequences come from a human donor with chronic lymphocytic leukemia.

In DNA form, the CDR3 reads TGTGCCAGCAGCTCACAGGGTTATGGCTACACCTTC. The encoded protein is CASSSQGYGYTF. V and J are TRBV11-2 and TRBJ1-2; D perhaps matches TRBD1 (6 bases). Between the trimmed V and J ends, which lost 4 bases and 5 bases, there was a span of 8 bases. Per germline, CDR1 SGHAT and CDR2 FQNNGV. The CDR3 is made up of 12 amino acids. Together with reference TRBV11-2 and TRBJ1-2, the CDR3 gives the full variable domain: EAGVAQSPRYKIIEKRQSVAFWCNPISGHATLYWYQQILGQGPKLLIQFQNNGVVDDSQLPKDRFSAERLKGVDSTLKIQPAKLEDSAVYLCASSSQGYGYTFGSGTRLTVV.

V is TRBV7-9 and J is TRBJ1-1; D is ambiguous. Germline loops: CDR1 SEHNR, CDR2 FQNEAQ (reference sequence). V was shortened by 5 bases and J by 11 bases, with 18 bases between the two germline ends. The CDR3 is 13 amino acids. The DNA for the CDR3 is TGTGCCAGCAGCACCCAAGAGGGCTTAGCTGCTTTCTTT. It codes for CASSTQEGLAAFF.

This clone was observed once. The V and J genes are TRBV5-6 and TRBJ2-2; D not resolved. This CDR3 comprises 13 residues. V was clipped by 0 bases and J by 5 bases, with 5 bases between them. Germline V gene data show CDR1 as SGHDT and CDR2 as YYEEEE. The CDR3 bases are TGTGCCAGCAGCTTGGTGGGTACCGGGGAGCTGTTTTTT. Its translation: CASSLVGTGELFF.

The chain is built from TRBV2 and TRBJ2-3; D unclear. The CDR3 sequence is 14 residues long. CDR1 and CDR2 (germline): SNHLY, FYNNEI. V gave up 10 bases and J gave up 4 bases, with 18 bases separating them. The CDR3 sequence is CAKAPDSLADTQYF. DNA of the CDR3: TGTGCCAAGGCGCCCGATTCTCTCGCAGATACGCAGTATTTT.

The V call is TRBV11-3, the J call TRBJ2-7; D is unclear. V was trimmed by 1 base and J by 3 bases, leaving 7 bases between them. The CDR3 length is 13 residues. Germline CDR1 and CDR2: SGHNT and YENEEA. CDR3 nucleotide sequence: TGTGCCAGCAGCTTAGGGAGAAACTACGAGCAGTACTTC. Its protein is CASSLGRNYEQYF.

This CDR3 is CASSTLGTGNEQYF. CDR3 nucleotides: TGTGCCAGCAGCACCCTCGGGACAGGGAACGAGCAGTACTTC. This chain joins TRBV5-6 and TRBJ2-7, with 9 bases aligning to TRBD1. The CDR3 runs 14 residues. V trimming: 4 bases; J trimming: 5 bases; junction bases outside the gene matches: 7. The germline V gene encodes CDR1 SGHDT and CDR2 YYEEEE.

This clone was seen a handful of times. The chain is built from TRBV5-4 and TRBJ1-4, with a possible D match to TRBD1 (5 bases). Germline lookup yields CDR1 SGHNT and CDR2 YYREEE (reference sequence). The V gene lost 0 bases and the J gene lost 2 bases, with 8 bases spanning the gap. The CDR3 extends over 15 amino acids. Here the CDR3 reads CASSLGGSTNEKLFF. The CDR3 DNA reads as TGTGCCAGCAGCTTGGGGGGCTCGACTAATGAAAAACTGTTTTTT.

This rearrangement joins TRBV5-6 to TRBJ1-6; 8 positions match TRBD1. The germline CDR1 and CDR2 sequences are SGHDT and YYEEEE. The length of the CDR3 is 15 residues. The V gene end was trimmed by 2 bases and the J gene end by 6 bases; junction bases not matched to a gene: 4. DNA for the CDR3: TGTGCCAGCAGCTTCGGACAGGGTGGTAATTCACCCCTCCACTTT. Encoded protein: CASSFGQGGNSPLHF.

V usage is TRBV12-5 and J usage is TRBJ2-1, with a possible D match to TRBD2 (6 bases). The ends were cut back, 1 base at V and 8 bases at J, with 18 bases in the middle. Germline V gene data show CDR1 as LGHNT and CDR2 as FRNRAP. This CDR3 contains 16 residues. The CDR3 is CASGLGRRASFDEQFF. The CDR3 bases are TGTGCTAGTGGTTTGGGGAGGAGGGCCAGTTTTGATGAGCAGTTCTTC.

The chain couples TRBV6-1 to TRBJ2-5, with 9 bases identical to TRBD1. CDR1 is MNHNS and CDR2 is SASEGT in the germline V gene. V dropped 4 bases and J dropped 2; count of bases not matched to a gene: 5. This CDR3 spans 15 amino acids. As DNA, the CDR3 is TGTGCCAGCAGTGCTTTGGGACAGGGTCAAGAGACCCAGTACTTC. Amino acid sequence: CASSALGQGQETQYF.

The chain links TRBV23-1 to TRBJ2-3, with D uncertain. TRBV23-1 qualifies as an ORF whose function is uncertain. Deletions cut 9 bases from V and 10 bases from J, with 14 bases between. The CDR3 contains 11 residues. This CDR3 reads CARVGALSQYF. CDR3 DNA: TGCGCCAGGGTCGGAGCTCTTTCGCAGTATTTT.

This sequence joins TRBV4-3 and TRBJ2-6; no definite D call. The CDR3 covers 17 residues. V was cut by 0 bases and J by 0 bases, with 9 bases left in between. Germline values: CDR1 LGHNA, CDR2 YSLEER. The CDR3 protein is CASSQDTITSGANVLTF. CDR3 in DNA: TGCGCCAGCAGCCAAGATACAATAACCTCTGGGGCCAACGTCCTGACTTTC.

The rearrangement links TRBV11-2 to TRBJ1-1, with D possibly matching TRBD1 (5 bases). The germline CDR1 and CDR2 sequences are SGHAT and FQNNGV. V lost 1 base to trimming and J lost 8 bases, with 20 bases between them. The CDR3 totals 16 residues. This CDR3 is CASSLALPGRGSEAFF. CDR3 DNA: TGTGCCAGCAGCTTAGCCCTCCCTGGACGGGGGTCGGAAGCTTTCTTT.

The V call is TRBV28, the J call TRBJ2-7; possible D gene TRBD2, 7 bases. Germline-derived CDR1 and CDR2 are MDHEN and SYDVKM. The CDR3 spans 15 residues. Trimming removed 5 bases at V and 5 bases at J, with 19 bases between. The DNA for the CDR3 is TGTGCCAGCAGTCCCTCCGGCGGGGGCTTAAACGAGCAGTACTTC. Amino acid sequence: CASSPSGGGLNEQYF.

This clone was seen only once. The chain is built from TRBV6-1 and TRBJ1-2, with 9 positions matching TRBD1. The CDR3 loop spans 14 amino acids. J was trimmed by 6 bases and V by 4 bases; bases with no gene match: 6. Germline V gene sequence: CDR1 MNHNS, CDR2 SASEGT. The CDR3 DNA is TGTGCCAGCAGTGCTCCGGGACAGGGACATGGCTACACCTTC. Protein: CASSAPGQGHGYTF.

V is TRBV10-3 and J is TRBJ2-7; D may be TRBD2 (6 bases). The CDR3 length is 12 residues. Trimming removed 6 bases at V and 6 bases at J, with 12 bases between. Germline V gene data show CDR1 as ENHRY and CDR2 as SYGVKD. Here the CDR3 DNA reads TGTGCCATCAGAGGAGGGCCTGGCGAGCAGTACTTC. Its protein product is CAIRGGPGEQYF.

This rearrangement joins TRBV9 to TRBJ2-7, with D unresolved. The CDR3 has 15 amino acids. Germline V gene data show CDR1 as SGDLS and CDR2 as YYNGEE. V was pared by 0 bases and J by 3 bases, with 13 bases between. This CDR3 reads CASSVGPGSNYEQYF. Written as DNA, the CDR3 is TGTGCCAGCAGCGTAGGGCCAGGCTCCAACTACGAGCAGTACTTC.

This sequence joins TRBV29-1 and TRBJ1-1, with D unresolved. Germline V gives CDR1 SQVTM, CDR2 ANQGSEA. V was trimmed by 7 bases and J by 0 bases, leaving 12 bases between them. CDR3 length equals 13 residues. CDR3 loop: CSGHRDMNTEAFF. The CDR3 DNA reads as TGCAGCGGTCACAGAGACATGAACACTGAAGCTTTCTTT.

The chain links TRBV28 to TRBJ2-2; the match to TRBD1 covers 7 bases. The germline CDR1 and CDR2 sequences are MDHEN and SYDVKM. Trimming removed 4 bases from V and 9 bases from J; junction bases left unmatched: 8. CDR3 size: 14 residues. The CDR3, as DNA: TGTGCCAGCAGTTCGAACCGGGACAGAAGGGAGCTGTTTTTT. This translates into CASSSNRDRRELFF.

The V call is TRBV5-5, the J call TRBJ1-2; D unresolved. This CDR3 has 12 residues. V was cut by 4 bases and J by 3 bases, with 7 bases left in between. The V gene's germline CDR1 is SGHKS and CDR2 YYEKEE (reference sequence). The CDR3 DNA is TGTGCCAGCAGCACCGCGGACTATGGCTACACCTTC. Translating it yields CASSTADYGYTF.